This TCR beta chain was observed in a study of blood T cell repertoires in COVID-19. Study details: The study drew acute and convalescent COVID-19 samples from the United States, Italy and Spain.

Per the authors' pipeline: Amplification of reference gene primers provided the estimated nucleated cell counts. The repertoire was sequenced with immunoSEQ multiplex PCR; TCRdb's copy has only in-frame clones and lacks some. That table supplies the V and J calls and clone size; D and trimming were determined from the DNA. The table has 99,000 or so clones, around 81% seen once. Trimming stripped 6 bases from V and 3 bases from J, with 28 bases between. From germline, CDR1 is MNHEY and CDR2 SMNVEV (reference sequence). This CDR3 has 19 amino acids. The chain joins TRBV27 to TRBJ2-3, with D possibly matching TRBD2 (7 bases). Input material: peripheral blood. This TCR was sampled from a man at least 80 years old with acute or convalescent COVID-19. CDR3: CASSRVGLGAGDGTDTQYF. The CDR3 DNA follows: TGTGCCAGCAGCCGTGTAGGGCTGGGGGCGGGAGATGGAACAGATACGCAGTATTTT.